This TCR beta chain was captured by sequencing in a study of blood T cell repertoires in COVID-19. Turning to the study itself: Acute and convalescent COVID-19 specimens originated in the United States, Italy and Spain. PBMCs, B-cell-depleted T cells, or T cells were the source of the cDNA or gDNA that made up the material.

As originally analysed: Reference gene primer amplification gave nucleated cell count estimates. Sequencing used immunoSEQ multiplex PCR; TCRdb keeps in-frame clones, though not all of them. V, J and clone size derive from that table, while D and trimming were established from the DNA sequence. Of about 190,000 clones listed, roughly 80% were seen once; the top ten hold 17%. The origin of this receptor is a man between 60 and 75 years old with active or convalescent COVID-19. The specimen was peripheral blood.

CDR3 in amino acids: CASSVEYDSRYNEQFF. The CDR3, as DNA: TGTGCCAGCAGCGTAGAATACGACAGCAGATACAATGAGCAGTTCTTC. This sequence joins TRBV9 and TRBJ2-1; tentatively, D is TRBD1 (5 bases). V was trimmed by 0 bases and J by 4 bases, leaving 14 bases between them. The CDR3 totals 16 residues. Germline CDR1 is SGDLS and CDR2 is YYNGEE.